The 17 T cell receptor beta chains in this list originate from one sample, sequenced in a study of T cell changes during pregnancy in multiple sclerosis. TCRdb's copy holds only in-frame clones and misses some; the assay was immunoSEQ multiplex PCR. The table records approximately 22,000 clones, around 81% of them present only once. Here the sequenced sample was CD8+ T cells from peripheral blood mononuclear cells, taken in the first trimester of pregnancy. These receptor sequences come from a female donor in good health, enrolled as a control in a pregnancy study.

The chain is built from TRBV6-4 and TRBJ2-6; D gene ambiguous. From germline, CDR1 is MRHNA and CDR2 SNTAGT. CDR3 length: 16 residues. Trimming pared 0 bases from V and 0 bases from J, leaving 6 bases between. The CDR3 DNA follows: TGTGCCAGCAGTGACTCGAGTCACTCTGGGGCCAACGTCCTGACTTTC. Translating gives CASSDSSHSGANVLTF.

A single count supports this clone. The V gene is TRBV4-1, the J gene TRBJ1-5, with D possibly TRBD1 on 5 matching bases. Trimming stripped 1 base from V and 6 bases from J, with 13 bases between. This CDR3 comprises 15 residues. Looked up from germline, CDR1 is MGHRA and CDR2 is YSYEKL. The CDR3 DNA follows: TGCGCCAGCAGCCAAGTCCCCGGGGGGGTTCAGCCCCAGCATTTT. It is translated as CASSQVPGGVQPQHF.

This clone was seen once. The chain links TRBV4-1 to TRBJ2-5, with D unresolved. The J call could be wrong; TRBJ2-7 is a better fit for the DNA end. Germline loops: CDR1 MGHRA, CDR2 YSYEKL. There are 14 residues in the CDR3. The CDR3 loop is CASSQEWSRNEQYF. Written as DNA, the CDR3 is TGCGCCAGCAGCCAAGAATGGAGCCGGAACGAGCAGTACTTC.

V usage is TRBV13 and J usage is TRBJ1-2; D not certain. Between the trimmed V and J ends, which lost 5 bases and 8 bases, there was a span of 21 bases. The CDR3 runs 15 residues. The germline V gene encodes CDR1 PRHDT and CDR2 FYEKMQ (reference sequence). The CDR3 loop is CASSPSGPGYRGYTF. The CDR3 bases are TGTGCCAGCAGCCCTTCCGGCCCGGGGTATCGGGGCTACACCTTC. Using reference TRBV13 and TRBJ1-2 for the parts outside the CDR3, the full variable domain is AAGVIQSPRHLIKEKRETATLKCYPIPRHDTVYWYQQGPGQDPQFLISFYEKMQSDKGSIPDRFSAQQFSDYHSELNMSSLELGDSALYFCASSPSGPGYRGYTFGSGTRLTVV.

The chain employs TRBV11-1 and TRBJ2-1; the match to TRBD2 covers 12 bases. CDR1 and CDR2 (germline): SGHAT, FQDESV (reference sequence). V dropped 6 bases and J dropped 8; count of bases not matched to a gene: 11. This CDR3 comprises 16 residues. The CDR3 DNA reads TGTGCCAGCAGTAGGGGCCGGCTAGCGGGGGGGGATGAGCAGTTCTTC. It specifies CASSRGRLAGGDEQFF.

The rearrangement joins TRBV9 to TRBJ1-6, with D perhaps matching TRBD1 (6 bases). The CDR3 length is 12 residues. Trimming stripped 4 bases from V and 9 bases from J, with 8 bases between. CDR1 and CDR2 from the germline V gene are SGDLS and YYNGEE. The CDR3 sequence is CASSSRGSPLHF. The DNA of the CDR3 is TGTGCCAGCAGCTCCAGGGGTTCACCCCTCCACTTT.

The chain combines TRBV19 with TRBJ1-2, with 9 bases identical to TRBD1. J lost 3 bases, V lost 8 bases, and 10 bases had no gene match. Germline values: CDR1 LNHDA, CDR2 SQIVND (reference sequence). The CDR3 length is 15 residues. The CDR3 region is CASAPGTGTYYGYTF. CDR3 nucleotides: TGTGCCAGTGCCCCCGGGACAGGGACTTACTATGGCTACACCTTC.

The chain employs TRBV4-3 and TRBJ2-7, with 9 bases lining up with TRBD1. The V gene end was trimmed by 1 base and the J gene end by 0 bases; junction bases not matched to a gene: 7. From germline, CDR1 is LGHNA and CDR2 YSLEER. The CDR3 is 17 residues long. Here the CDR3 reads CASSQAPGTGYSYEQYF. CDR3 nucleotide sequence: TGCGCCAGCAGCCAAGCTCCCGGGACAGGGTACTCCTACGAGCAGTACTTC.

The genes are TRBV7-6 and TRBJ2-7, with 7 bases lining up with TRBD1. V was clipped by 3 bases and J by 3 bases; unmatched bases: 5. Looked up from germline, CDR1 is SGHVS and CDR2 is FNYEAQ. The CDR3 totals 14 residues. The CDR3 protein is CASSFRDRNYEQYF. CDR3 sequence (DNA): TGTGCCAGCAGCTTCCGGGACAGAAACTACGAGCAGTACTTC.

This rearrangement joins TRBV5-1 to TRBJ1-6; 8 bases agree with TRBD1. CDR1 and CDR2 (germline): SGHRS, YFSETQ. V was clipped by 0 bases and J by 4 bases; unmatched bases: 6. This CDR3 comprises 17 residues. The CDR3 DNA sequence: TGCGCCAGCAGCTTGGGACGGGACAGGCTATATAATTCACCCCTCCACTTT. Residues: CASSLGRDRLYNSPLHF.

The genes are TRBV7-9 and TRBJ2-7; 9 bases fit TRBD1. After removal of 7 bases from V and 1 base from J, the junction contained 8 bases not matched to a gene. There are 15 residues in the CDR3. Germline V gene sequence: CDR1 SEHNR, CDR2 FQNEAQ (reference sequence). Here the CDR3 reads CASNYPGQGSYEQYF. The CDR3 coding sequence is TGTGCCAGCAACTATCCGGGACAGGGTTCCTACGAGCAGTACTTC.

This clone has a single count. DNA of the CDR3: TGTGCCAGCAGTGACCCCCCCCGGGGTTTCTCGTATGGCTACACCTTC. Translating it yields CASSDPPRGFSYGYTF. The J gene is TRBJ1-2, the V gene TRBV6-1; no clear D gene. Germline V gene data show CDR1 as MNHNS and CDR2 as SASEGT. The ends were cut back, 3 bases at V and 5 bases at J, with 19 bases in the middle. There are 16 residues in the CDR3.

The CDR3 here is CAWSTGQGNTEAFF. The CDR3 region has the DNA TGTGCCTGGAGTACAGGACAGGGGAACACTGAAGCTTTCTTT. The genes are TRBV30 and TRBJ1-1, with TRBD1 identical over 8 bases. J lost 1 base, V lost 2 bases, and 3 bases had no gene match. CDR1 and CDR2 (germline): GTSNPN, SVGIG (reference sequence). The CDR3 loop spans 14 amino acids.

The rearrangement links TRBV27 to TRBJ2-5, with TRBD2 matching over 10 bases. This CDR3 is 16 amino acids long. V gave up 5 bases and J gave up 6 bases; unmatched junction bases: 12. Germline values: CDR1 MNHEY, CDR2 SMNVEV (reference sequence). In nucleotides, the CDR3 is TGTGCCAGCAGTCCCCTACCGGGACTAGCGTGGCAGACCCAGTACTTC. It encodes CASSPLPGLAWQTQYF.

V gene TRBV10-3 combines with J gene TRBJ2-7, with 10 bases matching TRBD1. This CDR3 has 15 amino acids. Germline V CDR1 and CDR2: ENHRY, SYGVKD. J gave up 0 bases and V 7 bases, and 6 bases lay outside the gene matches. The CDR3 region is CAIKDWTGGSYEQYF. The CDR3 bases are TGTGCCATCAAGGACTGGACAGGGGGCTCCTACGAGCAGTACTTC.

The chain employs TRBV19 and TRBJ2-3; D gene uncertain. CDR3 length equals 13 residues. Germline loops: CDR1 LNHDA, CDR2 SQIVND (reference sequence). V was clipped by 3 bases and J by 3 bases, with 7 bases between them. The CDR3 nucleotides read TGTGCCAGTAGTATTGACAAAACAGATACGCAGTATTTT. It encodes CASSIDKTDTQYF.

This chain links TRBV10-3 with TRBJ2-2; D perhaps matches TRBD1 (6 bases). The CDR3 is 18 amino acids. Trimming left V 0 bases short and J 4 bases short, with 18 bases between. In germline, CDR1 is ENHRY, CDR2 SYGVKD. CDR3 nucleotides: TGTGCCATCAGTGAGTCTCGCAGGGGCGGTTCGAGCACCGGGGAGCTGTTTTTT. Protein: CAISESRRGGSSTGELFF.